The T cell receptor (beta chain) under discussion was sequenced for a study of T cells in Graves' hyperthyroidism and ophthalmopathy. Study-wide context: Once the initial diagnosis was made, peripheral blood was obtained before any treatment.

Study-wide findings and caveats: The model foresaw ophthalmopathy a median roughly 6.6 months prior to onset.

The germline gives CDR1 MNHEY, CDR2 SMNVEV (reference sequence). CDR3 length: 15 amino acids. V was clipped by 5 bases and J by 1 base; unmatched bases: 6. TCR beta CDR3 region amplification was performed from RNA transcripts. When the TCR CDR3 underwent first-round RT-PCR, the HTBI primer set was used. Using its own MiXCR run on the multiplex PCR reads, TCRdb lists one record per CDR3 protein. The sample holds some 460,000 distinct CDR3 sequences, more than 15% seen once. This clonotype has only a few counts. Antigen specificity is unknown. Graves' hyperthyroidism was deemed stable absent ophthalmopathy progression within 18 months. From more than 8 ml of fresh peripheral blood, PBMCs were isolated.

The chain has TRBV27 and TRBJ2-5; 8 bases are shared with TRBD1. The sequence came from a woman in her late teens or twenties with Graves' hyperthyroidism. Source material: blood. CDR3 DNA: TGTGCCAGCAGTGTATGGACAGGGTCCCAAGAGACCCAGTACTTC. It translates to CASSVWTGSQETQYF.